Presented here are 30 T cell receptor beta chains from one specimen sequenced in a study of PD-L1 blockade in urothelial cancer (TCRdb year 2017). Receptor amplification or capture employed the immunoSEQ multiplex PCR assay. Held by TCRdb, this immuneACCESS table contains in-frame sequences only and omits some clones. Under half of the omission traces to an unresolved V gene where checked; the cause of the rest is unknown. Present in this sample are 60,000 to 80,000 clones, around nine tenths of which were seen just once. Clones ranked in the top ten supply around 11% of the sample. This sample's time point label indicates: peripheral blood 6 weeks after treatment start. This specimen was PBMCs, taken around atezolizumab (anti-PD-L1) treatment. The receptors were gathered from a man aged 55 to 70 with urothelial cancer.

CDR3 residues: CASRAAGANTGELFF. DNA of the CDR3: TGTGCCAGCAGGGCGGCGGGGGCGAACACCGGGGAGCTGTTTTTT. This sequence joins TRBV27 and TRBJ2-2; 7 nucleotides agree with TRBD2. The CDR3 has 15 residues. Germline V lookup: CDR1 MNHEY, CDR2 SMNVEV (reference sequence). V was clipped by 6 bases and J by 0 bases; unmatched bases: 4.

This clone came up once. The chain combines TRBV7-6 with TRBJ2-1; 8 bases map to TRBD2. With V trimmed by 2 bases and J by 1 base, 10 bases remained unmatched. CDR1 is SGHVS, CDR2 FNYEAQ, per germline. This CDR3 region has 18 residues. CDR3 sequence: CASSLNSGSGRSYNEQFF. The CDR3 region has the DNA TGTGCCAGCAGCTTAAATTCGGGCAGCGGGAGATCCTACAATGAGCAGTTCTTC.

This chain joins TRBV27 and TRBJ2-7; 12 positions match TRBD1. Germline CDR1 and CDR2: MNHEY and SMNVEV (reference sequence). CDR3 length: 14 amino acids. After removal of 6 bases from V and 7 bases from J, the junction contained 7 bases not matched to a gene. The DNA for the CDR3 is TGTGCCAGCAGCAAGGGACAGGGGGCGGGAGAGCAGTACTTC. Amino acid sequence: CASSKGQGAGEQYF.

The V gene is TRBV11-3, the J gene TRBJ1-1; unclear D gene. V was pared by 3 bases and J by 1 base, with 9 bases between. The CDR3 is 14 amino acids. The V gene's germline CDR1 is SGHNT and CDR2 YENEEA. In DNA, the CDR3 is TGTGCCAGCAGCTTTACAGCCTCGAACACTGAAGCTTTCTTT. Translated, it gives CASSFTASNTEAFF.

This clone was seen just once. The chain has TRBV7-2 and TRBJ2-1; 7 bases align to TRBD2. CDR3 length equals 13 residues. In germline, CDR1 is SGHTA, CDR2 FQGNSA. V was clipped by 1 base and J by 10 bases; unmatched bases: 4. The CDR3 sequence: CASSLEGGREQFF. The CDR3 nucleotides are TGTGCCAGCAGCTTAGAGGGCGGGAGAGAGCAGTTCTTC.

This clone was seen ten or more times. The rearrangement uses TRBV6-1 and TRBJ2-1, with D possibly being TRBD1 (7 bases). Trimming removed 4 bases from V and 5 bases from J, with 12 bases in between. The germline CDR1 and CDR2 sequences are MNHNS and SASEGT. This CDR3 is 14 amino acids long. In DNA form, the CDR3 reads TGTGCCAGCAGTGGGGGGGACAGCAACAATGAGCAGTTCTTC. This translates into CASSGGDSNNEQFF.

This clone was counted a single time. The junction departs from the called germline gene at one end, perhaps through a read error. The chain couples TRBV2 to TRBJ2-3; 9 bases map to TRBD1. This CDR3 is built from 15 residues. Germline-derived CDR1 and CDR2 are SNHLY and FYNNEI. This chain's CDR3 is CASTLGGQGTDTQYF. The CDR3 region has the DNA TGTGCCAGCACTCTCGGGGGACAGGGCACCGATACGCAGTATTTT.

The CDR3 nucleotides read TGTGCCAGCAGCCACGCCAGGGTAGACTACGAGCAGTACTTC. Translation gives CASSHARVDYEQYF. The chain employs TRBV4-2 and TRBJ2-7, with a possible D match to TRBD1 (5 bases). Trimming left V 3 bases short and J 3 bases short, with 12 bases between. The CDR3 loop spans 14 amino acids. Germline V gives CDR1 LGHNA, CDR2 YNFKEQ.

This clone occurred once. V usage is TRBV5-1 and J usage is TRBJ2-2; tentatively, D is TRBD2 (6 bases). V dropped 1 base and J dropped 5 bases, with 18 bases sitting between them. Germline CDR1 is SGHRS and CDR2 is YFSETQ. The CDR3 totals 17 residues. DNA for the CDR3: TGCGCCAGCAGCTTGTTAGGTGGAGGGAGAGGTACCGGGGAGCTGTTTTTT. Translating gives CASSLLGGGRGTGELFF. The full variable domain, its missing parts supplied by reference TRBV5-1 and TRBJ2-2, is KAGVTQTPRYLIKTRGQQVTLSCSPISGHRSVSWYQQTPGQGLQFLFEYFSETQRNKGNFPGRFSGRQFSNSRSEMNVSTLELGDSALYLCASSLLGGGRGTGELFFGEGSRLTVL.

The chain couples TRBV7-2 to TRBJ2-1, with 9 bases aligning to TRBD1. Germline V gene lookup returns CDR1 SGHTA and CDR2 FQGNSA. The CDR3 spans 14 residues. V shed 7 bases, J shed 9 bases, and the junction held 10 bases outside the gene matches. CDR3 loop: CASNLQGAVPEQFF. CDR3 nucleotides: TGTGCCAGCAACCTACAGGGGGCGGTTCCTGAGCAGTTCTTC.

The chain joins TRBV7-9 to TRBJ1-2, with a tentative D call TRBD1 (5 bases). Trimming shortened V by 6 bases and J by 3 bases, and 14 bases separated the two germline ends. CDR1 is SEHNR, CDR2 FQNEAQ, per germline (reference sequence). CDR3 length equals 14 residues. The CDR3 region is CASRLGGADYGYTF. CDR3 bases: TGTGCCAGCAGACTGGGAGGGGCGGACTATGGCTACACCTTC.

This sequence joins TRBV5-1 and TRBJ1-3, with 7 bases aligning to TRBD1. CDR1 is SGHRS, CDR2 YFSETQ, per germline. V lost 7 bases and J lost 4; bases outside the gene matches: 5. CDR3 length equals 13 residues. The CDR3 DNA is TGCGCCAGCGGCACAGGGGCCGGAAACACCATATATTTT. It codes for CASGTGAGNTIYF.

This clone was seen once. The chain combines TRBV6-5 with TRBJ2-7, with no clear D. Trimming removed 4 bases from V and 2 bases from J, with 3 bases in between. The CDR3 extends over 11 amino acids. The germline gives CDR1 MNHEY, CDR2 SVGAGI. CDR3 in amino acids: CASSSAYEQYF. The CDR3 coding sequence is TGTGCCAGCAGTTCGGCCTACGAGCAGTACTTC.

The chain is built from TRBV5-1 and TRBJ2-5; 16 nucleotides agree with TRBD2. The CDR3 runs 17 residues. Germline assignment: CDR1 SGHRS and CDR2 YFSETQ. With 3 bases clipped from V and 4 bases from J, the junction kept 6 bases outside the gene matches. CDR3 amino acids: CASSWGLAGGPVETQYF. CDR3 sequence (DNA): TGCGCCAGCAGCTGGGGACTAGCGGGGGGGCCAGTAGAGACCCAGTACTTC.

The chain recombines TRBV6-5 with TRBJ1-3, with TRBD1 matching 7 bases. V lost 6 bases to trimming and J lost 3 bases; unmatched junction nucleotides: 8. The V gene's germline CDR1 is MNHEY and CDR2 SVGAGI. The CDR3 spans 15 residues. CDR3 in amino acids: CASSRQTGFGNTIYF. The CDR3 DNA is TGTGCCAGCAGCCGCCAGACAGGGTTTGGAAACACCATATATTTT.

This clone was counted a single time. The chain uses TRBV6-5 and TRBJ2-3; D gene unclear. Deletions cut 0 bases from V and 10 bases from J, with 11 bases between. Germline CDR1 is MNHEY and CDR2 is SVGAGI. The CDR3 covers 13 residues. CDR3 loop: CASSYSSRSAQYF. The CDR3 DNA sequence: TGTGCCAGCAGTTACTCGTCCCGGTCGGCGCAGTATTTT.

V is TRBV18 and J is TRBJ2-2, with D hard to call. The CDR3 has 14 amino acids. Trimming pared 3 bases from V and 6 bases from J, leaving 11 bases between. Germline CDR1 and CDR2: KGHSH and LQKENI. CDR3 loop: CASSPYQVPGELFF. The CDR3 nucleotides are TGTGCCAGCTCACCTTATCAGGTACCCGGGGAGCTGTTTTTT. The full variable domain, its missing parts supplied by reference TRBV18 and TRBJ2-2, is NAGVMQNPRHLVRRRGQEARLRCSPMKGHSHVYWYRQLPEEGLKFMVYLQKENIIDESGMPKERFSAEFPKEGPSILRIQQVVRGDSAAYFCASSPYQVPGELFFGEGSRLTVL.

This chain uses TRBV7-9 with TRBJ1-1, with D possibly being TRBD1 (6 bases). V lost 4 bases and J lost 8, with 11 bases in between. Germline CDR1 and CDR2: SEHNR and FQNEAQ (reference sequence). The CDR3 has 12 amino acids. CDR3 amino acids: CASSSGGQEAFF. In DNA, the CDR3 is TGTGCCAGCAGCTCTGGCGGACAGGAAGCTTTCTTT.

V gene TRBV25-1 combines with J gene TRBJ2-1; 7 positions agree with TRBD1. The CDR3 covers 16 residues. V shed 4 bases and J 1 base; nucleotides not matched to a gene: 7. Germline loops: CDR1 MGHDK, CDR2 SYGVNS. CDR3 sequence: CASSATTGSSYNEQFF. CDR3 in DNA: TGTGCCAGCAGTGCTACGACAGGGTCGTCCTACAATGAGCAGTTCTTC. The variable domain in full, with the rest retrieved from reference TRBV25-1 and TRBJ2-1, is EADIYQTPRYLVIGTGKKITLECSQTMGHDKMYWYQQDPGMELHLIHYSYGVNSTEKGDLSSESTVSRIRTEHFPLTLESARPSHTSQYLCASSATTGSSYNEQFFGPGTRLTVL.

The genes are TRBV19 and TRBJ2-7; 9 bases line up with TRBD2. CDR3 size: 14 residues. Germline trimming cut 5 bases from V and 3 bases from J; bases unmatched to any gene: 5. The germline V gene has CDR1 LNHDA and CDR2 SQIVND (reference sequence). CDR3 DNA sequence: TGTGCCAGTAGTGATCGTAGCGGGAGCTACGAGCAGTACTTC. Encoded protein: CASSDRSGSYEQYF.

The CDR3 DNA follows: TGTGCCAGCAGTTTGAGTAGCGGGAGACTCAATGAGCAGTTCTTC. It specifies CASSLSSGRLNEQFF. The gene calls are TRBV28 and TRBJ2-1; 9 nucleotides agree with TRBD2. The V and J ends lost 3 bases and 6 bases, in that order; junction bases with no gene match: 6. The V gene's germline CDR1 is MDHEN and CDR2 SYDVKM. The CDR3 is 15 residues long.

CDR3 loop: CASSQAERGLYEQYF. The CDR3, as DNA: TGCGCCAGCAGCCAAGCGGAAAGGGGCCTCTACGAGCAGTACTTC. This rearrangement joins TRBV4-1 to TRBJ2-7; TRBD1 might be the D (5 bases). This CDR3 is 15 amino acids long. Trimming pared 1 base from V and 3 bases from J, leaving 13 bases between. Germline V lookup: CDR1 MGHRA, CDR2 YSYEKL.

The gene calls are TRBV19 and TRBJ1-5, with 10 bases matching TRBD1. CDR3 length: 16 amino acids. After removal of 5 bases from V and 2 bases from J, the junction contained 6 bases not matched to a gene. Per germline, CDR1 LNHDA and CDR2 SQIVND (reference sequence). For the CDR3, the DNA is TGTGCCAGTAGTTTGGGGACAGGGGCAGGCAATCAGCCCCAGCATTTT. Amino acid sequence: CASSLGTGAGNQPQHF.

The CDR3 DNA sequence: TGTGCCAGCAGCGTAGCGTCTAGCGGGAGTTGGGAGACCCAGTACTTC. Translated, it gives CASSVASSGSWETQYF. The chain joins TRBV9 to TRBJ2-5; 10 bases map to TRBD2. Losses at the gene ends were 0 bases for V and 5 bases for J; bases not matched to a gene: 7. Germline V gene lookup returns CDR1 SGDLS and CDR2 YYNGEE. This CDR3 region has 16 residues.

The chain recombines TRBV19 with TRBJ1-1, with D perhaps TRBD1 (5 bases). Trimming took 6 bases from V and 0 from J, leaving 11 bases between them. This CDR3 is 14 amino acids long. Germline assignment: CDR1 LNHDA and CDR2 SQIVND (reference sequence). The CDR3 DNA sequence: TGTGCCAGTAGACTGACAGACATGAACACTGAAGCTTTCTTT. This gives the protein CASRLTDMNTEAFF.

The chain uses TRBV7-2 and TRBJ2-7; perhaps TRBD2 as D (5 bases). The length of the CDR3 is 14 residues. V shed 1 base and J shed 2 bases, with 9 bases lying between them. CDR1 and CDR2 (germline): SGHTA, FQGNSA. The CDR3: CASSLEEGPYEQYF. DNA of the CDR3: TGTGCCAGCAGCTTAGAAGAGGGCCCCTACGAGCAGTACTTC.

The rearrangement links TRBV19 to TRBJ1-5; the D gene is possibly TRBD1 (6 bases). This CDR3 comprises 14 residues. The germline V gene encodes CDR1 LNHDA and CDR2 SQIVND (reference sequence). V lost 7 bases and J lost 2, with 12 bases in between. CDR3 DNA sequence: TGTGCCAGTAAGAGACAGGACGGCAATCAGCCCCAGCATTTT. This encodes CASKRQDGNQPQHF. The full variable domain, completed using reference TRBV19 and TRBJ1-5, is DGGITQSPKYLFRKEGQNVTLSCEQNLNHDAMYWYRQDPGQGLRLIYYSQIVNDFQKGDIAEGYSVSREKKESFPLTVTSAQKNPTAFYLCASKRQDGNQPQHFGDGTRLSIL.

This chain links TRBV2 with TRBJ1-5; D is uncertain. V was pared by 3 bases and J by 1 base, with 7 bases between. This CDR3 comprises 14 residues. Germline CDR1 SNHLY, CDR2 FYNNEI. The CDR3 region is CASSDRRSNQPQHF. The CDR3 DNA sequence: TGTGCCAGCAGTGATAGGAGAAGCAATCAGCCCCAGCATTTT.

This chain links TRBV18 with TRBJ1-5; tentative D call: TRBD1 (5 bases). Per germline, CDR1 KGHSH and CDR2 LQKENI. The V end was cut by 2 bases, the J end by 4 bases, with 12 bases between. The CDR3 totals 15 residues. CDR3 coding DNA: TGTGCCAGCTCACCAGGGGGGTCCGGGAATCAGCCCCAGCATTTT. Its translation: CASSPGGSGNQPQHF.

This sequence joins TRBV19 and TRBJ1-4; TRBD1 matches 10 bases. With V trimmed by 5 bases and J by 5 bases, 2 bases remained unmatched. Looked up from germline, CDR1 is LNHDA and CDR2 is SQIVND (reference sequence). This CDR3 contains 14 residues. The CDR3 DNA reads TGTGCCAGTAGTCGACAGGGGGCGAATGAAAAACTGTTTTTT. Translated, it gives CASSRQGANEKLFF.